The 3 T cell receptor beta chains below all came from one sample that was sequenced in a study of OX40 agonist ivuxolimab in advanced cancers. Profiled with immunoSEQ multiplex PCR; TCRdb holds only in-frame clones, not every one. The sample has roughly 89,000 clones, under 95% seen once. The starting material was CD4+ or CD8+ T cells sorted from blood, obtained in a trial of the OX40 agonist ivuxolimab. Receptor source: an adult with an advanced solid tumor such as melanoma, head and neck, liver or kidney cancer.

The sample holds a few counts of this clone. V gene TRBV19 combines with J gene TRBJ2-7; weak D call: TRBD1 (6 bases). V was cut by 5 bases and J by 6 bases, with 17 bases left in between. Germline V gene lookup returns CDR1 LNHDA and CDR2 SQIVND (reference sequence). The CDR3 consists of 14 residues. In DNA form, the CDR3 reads TGTGCCAGTAGTCTGGTTCAGGGGTGGTCCGAGCAGTACTTC. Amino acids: CASSLVQGWSEQYF.

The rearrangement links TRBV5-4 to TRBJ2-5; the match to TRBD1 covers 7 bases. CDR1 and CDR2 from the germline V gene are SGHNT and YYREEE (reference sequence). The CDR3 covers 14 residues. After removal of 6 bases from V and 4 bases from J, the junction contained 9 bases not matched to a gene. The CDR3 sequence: CASKGDRFTETQYF. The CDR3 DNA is TGTGCCAGCAAGGGGGACAGATTTACAGAGACCCAGTACTTC.

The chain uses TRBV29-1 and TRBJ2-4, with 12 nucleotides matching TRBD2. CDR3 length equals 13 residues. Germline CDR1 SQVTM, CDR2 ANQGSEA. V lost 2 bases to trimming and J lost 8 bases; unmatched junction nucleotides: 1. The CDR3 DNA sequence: TGCAGCGTTGAACTAGCGGGAGGGCACATTCAGTACTTC. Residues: CSVELAGGHIQYF.